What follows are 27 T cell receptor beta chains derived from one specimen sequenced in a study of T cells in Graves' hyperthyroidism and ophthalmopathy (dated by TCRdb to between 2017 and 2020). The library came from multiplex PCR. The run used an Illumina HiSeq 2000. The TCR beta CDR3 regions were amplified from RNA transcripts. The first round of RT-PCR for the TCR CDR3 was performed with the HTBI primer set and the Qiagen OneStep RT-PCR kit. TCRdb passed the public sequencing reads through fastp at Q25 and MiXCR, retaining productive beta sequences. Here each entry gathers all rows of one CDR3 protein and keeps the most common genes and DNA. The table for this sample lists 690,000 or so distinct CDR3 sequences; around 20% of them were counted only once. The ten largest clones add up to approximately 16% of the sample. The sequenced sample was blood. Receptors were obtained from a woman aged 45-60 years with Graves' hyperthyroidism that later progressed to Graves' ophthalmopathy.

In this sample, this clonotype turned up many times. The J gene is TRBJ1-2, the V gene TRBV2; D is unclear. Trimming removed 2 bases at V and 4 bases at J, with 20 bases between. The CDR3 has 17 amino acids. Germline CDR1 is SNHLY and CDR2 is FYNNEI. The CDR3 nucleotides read TGTGCCAGCAGTGAACTGGCGGAAGGAAATGTGGGCTATGGCTACACCTTC. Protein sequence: CASSELAEGNVGYGYTF. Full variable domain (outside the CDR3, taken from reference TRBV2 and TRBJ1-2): EPEVTQTPSHQVTQMGQEVILRCVPISNHLYFYWYRQILGQKVEFLVSFYNNEISEKSEIFDDQFSVERPDGSNFTLKIRSTKLEDSAMYFCASSELAEGNVGYGYTFGSGTRLTVV.

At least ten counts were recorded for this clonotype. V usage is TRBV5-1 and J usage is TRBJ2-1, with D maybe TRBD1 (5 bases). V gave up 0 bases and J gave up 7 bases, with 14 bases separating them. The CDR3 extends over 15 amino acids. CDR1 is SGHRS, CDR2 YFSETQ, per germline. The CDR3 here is CASSLEVSQGNEQFF. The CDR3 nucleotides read TGCGCCAGCAGCTTGGAGGTGAGTCAGGGAAATGAGCAGTTCTTC.

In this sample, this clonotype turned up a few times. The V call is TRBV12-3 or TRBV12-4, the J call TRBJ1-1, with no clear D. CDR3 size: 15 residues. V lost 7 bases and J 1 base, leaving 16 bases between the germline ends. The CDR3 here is CASIFPSVANTEAFF. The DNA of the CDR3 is TGTGCCAGCATTTTCCCCTCAGTGGCGAACACTGAAGCTTTCTTT.

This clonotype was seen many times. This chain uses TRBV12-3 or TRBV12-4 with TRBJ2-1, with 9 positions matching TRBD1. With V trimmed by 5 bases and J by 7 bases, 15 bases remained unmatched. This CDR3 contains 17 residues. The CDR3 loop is CASSPSSRDRVGNEQFF. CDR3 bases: TGTGCCAGCAGTCCATCATCCCGGGACAGGGTAGGTAATGAGCAGTTCTTC.

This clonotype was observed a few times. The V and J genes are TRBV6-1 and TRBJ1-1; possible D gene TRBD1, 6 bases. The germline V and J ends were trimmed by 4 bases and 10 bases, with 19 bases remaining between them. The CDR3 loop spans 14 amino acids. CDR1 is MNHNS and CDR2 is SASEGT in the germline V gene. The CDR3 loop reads CASSGVAGDIGAFF. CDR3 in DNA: TGTGCCAGCAGTGGAGTGGCAGGGGACATCGGAGCTTTCTTT.

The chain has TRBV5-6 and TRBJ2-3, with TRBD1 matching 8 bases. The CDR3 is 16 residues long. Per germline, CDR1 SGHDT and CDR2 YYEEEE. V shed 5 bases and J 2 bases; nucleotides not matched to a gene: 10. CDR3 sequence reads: CASSSMTGAFTDTQYF. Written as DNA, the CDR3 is TGTGCCAGCAGTTCTATGACAGGGGCTTTCACAGATACGCAGTATTTT.

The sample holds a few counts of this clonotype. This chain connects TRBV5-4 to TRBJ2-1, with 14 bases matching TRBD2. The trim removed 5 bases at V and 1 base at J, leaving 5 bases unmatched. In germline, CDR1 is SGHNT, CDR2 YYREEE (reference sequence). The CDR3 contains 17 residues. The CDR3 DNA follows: TGTGCCAGCAGACCAGGACTAGCGGGGGGTTCCTACAATGAGCAGTTCTTC. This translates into CASRPGLAGGSYNEQFF.

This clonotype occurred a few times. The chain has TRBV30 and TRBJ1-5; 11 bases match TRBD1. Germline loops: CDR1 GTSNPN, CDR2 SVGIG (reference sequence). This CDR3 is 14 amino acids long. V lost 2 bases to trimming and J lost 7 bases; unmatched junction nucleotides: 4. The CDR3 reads CAWSPGQGAQPQHF. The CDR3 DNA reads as TGTGCCTGGAGTCCCGGACAGGGGGCGCAGCCCCAGCATTTT.

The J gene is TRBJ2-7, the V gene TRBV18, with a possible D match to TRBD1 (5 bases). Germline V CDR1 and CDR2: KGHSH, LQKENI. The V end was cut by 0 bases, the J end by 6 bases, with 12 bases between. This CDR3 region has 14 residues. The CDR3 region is CASSPPSGNAEQYF. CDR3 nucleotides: TGTGCCAGCTCACCACCGTCAGGGAACGCCGAGCAGTACTTC.

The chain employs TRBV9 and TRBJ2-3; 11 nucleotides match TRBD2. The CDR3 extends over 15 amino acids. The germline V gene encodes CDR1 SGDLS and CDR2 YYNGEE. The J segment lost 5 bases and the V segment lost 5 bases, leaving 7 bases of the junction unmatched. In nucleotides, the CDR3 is TGTGCCAGCAGTTCTTCTGGACTAGCGGGAGATACGCAGTATTTT. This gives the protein CASSSSGLAGDTQYF.

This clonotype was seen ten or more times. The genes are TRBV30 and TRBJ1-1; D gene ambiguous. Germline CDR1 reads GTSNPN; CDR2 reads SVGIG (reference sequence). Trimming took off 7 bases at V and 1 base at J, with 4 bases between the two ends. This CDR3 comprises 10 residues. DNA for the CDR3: TGTGCCTCAGAGAACACTGAAGCTTTCTTT. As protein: CASENTEAFF.

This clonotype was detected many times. CDR3 DNA: TGTGCCAGCTCACCCGGGCCATTCTATGGCTACACCTTC. Translating it yields CASSPGPFYGYTF. J is TRBJ1-2 and V is TRBV18, with D uncertain. V shed 3 bases and J shed 4 bases, with 9 bases lying between them. Per the germline V gene, CDR1 is KGHSH and CDR2 is LQKENI. The CDR3 is 13 residues long.

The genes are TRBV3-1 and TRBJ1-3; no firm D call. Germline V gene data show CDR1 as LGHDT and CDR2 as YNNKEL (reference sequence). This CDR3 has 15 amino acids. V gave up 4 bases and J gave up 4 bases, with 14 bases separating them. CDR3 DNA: TGTGCCAGCAGCCCCTCCGGGGAGAGAGGAAACACCATATATTTT. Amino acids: CASSPSGERGNTIYF.

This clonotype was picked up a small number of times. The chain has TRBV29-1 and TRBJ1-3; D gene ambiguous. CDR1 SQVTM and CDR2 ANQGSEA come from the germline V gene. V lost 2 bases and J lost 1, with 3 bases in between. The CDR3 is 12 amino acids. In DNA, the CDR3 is TGCAGCGTTGAACAGTCTGGAAACACCATATATTTT. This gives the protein CSVEQSGNTIYF.

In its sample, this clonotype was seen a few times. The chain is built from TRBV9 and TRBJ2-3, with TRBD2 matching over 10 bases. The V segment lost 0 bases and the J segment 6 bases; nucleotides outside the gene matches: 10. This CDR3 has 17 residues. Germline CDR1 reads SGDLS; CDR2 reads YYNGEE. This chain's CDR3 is CASSVEGSGGQLDTQYF. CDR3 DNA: TGTGCCAGCAGCGTAGAGGGTAGCGGGGGGCAGTTGGATACGCAGTATTTT.

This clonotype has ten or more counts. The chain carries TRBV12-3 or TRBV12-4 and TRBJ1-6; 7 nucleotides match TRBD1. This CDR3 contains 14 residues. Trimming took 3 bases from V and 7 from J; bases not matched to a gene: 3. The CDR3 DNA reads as TGTGCCAGCAGTTTCGGGACAGAAAATTCACCCCTCCACTTT. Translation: CASSFGTENSPLHF.

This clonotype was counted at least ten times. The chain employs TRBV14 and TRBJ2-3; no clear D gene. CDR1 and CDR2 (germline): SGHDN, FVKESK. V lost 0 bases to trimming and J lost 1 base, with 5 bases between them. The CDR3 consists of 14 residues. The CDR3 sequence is CASSQELRTDTQYF. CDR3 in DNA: TGTGCCAGCAGCCAAGAGTTGCGCACAGATACGCAGTATTTT.

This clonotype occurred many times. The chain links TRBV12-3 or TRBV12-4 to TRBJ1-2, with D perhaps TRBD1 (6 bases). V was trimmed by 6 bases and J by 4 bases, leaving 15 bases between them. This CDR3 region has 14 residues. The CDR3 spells CASSSVGGVYGYTF. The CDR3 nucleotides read TGTGCCAGCAGCAGCGTGGGGGGCGTCTATGGCTACACCTTC.

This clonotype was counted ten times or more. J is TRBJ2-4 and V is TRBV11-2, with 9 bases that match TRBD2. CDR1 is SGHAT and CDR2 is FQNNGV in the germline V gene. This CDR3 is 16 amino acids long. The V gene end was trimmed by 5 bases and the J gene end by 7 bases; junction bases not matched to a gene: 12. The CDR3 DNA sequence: TGTGCCAGCAGCCCCAGGATGGCTAGCGGGGCCAACATTCAGTACTTC. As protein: CASSPRMASGANIQYF. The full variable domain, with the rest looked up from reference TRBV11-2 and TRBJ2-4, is EAGVAQSPRYKIIEKRQSVAFWCNPISGHATLYWYQQILGQGPKLLIQFQNNGVVDDSQLPKDRFSAERLKGVDSTLKIQPAKLEDSAVYLCASSPRMASGANIQYFGAGTRLSVL.

Written as DNA, the CDR3 is TGTGCCTGGAGTGTACTCGACAGCGGTGGCTACACCTTC. Residues: CAWSVLDSGGYTF. V and J are TRBV30 and TRBJ1-2; a possible D gene is TRBD1 (5 bases). Looked up from germline, CDR1 is GTSNPN and CDR2 is SVGIG (reference sequence). CDR3 length: 13 amino acids. V lost 0 bases to trimming and J lost 7 bases, with 12 bases between them.

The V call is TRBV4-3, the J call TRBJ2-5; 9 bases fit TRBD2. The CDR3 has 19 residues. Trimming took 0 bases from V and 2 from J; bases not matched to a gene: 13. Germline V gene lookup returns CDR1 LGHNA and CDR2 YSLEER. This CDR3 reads CASSQDPQAGGKRQETQYF. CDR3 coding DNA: TGCGCCAGCAGCCAAGATCCTCAGGCGGGGGGGAAAAGACAAGAGACCCAGTACTTC.

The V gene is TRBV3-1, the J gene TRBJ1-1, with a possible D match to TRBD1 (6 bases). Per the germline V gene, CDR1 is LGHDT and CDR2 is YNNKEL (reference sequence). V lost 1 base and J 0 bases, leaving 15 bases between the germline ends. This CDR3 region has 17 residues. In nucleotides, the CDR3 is TGTGCCAGCAGCCAAGTGCTGCAGGGGCTCATGAACACTGAAGCTTTCTTT. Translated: CASSQVLQGLMNTEAFF.

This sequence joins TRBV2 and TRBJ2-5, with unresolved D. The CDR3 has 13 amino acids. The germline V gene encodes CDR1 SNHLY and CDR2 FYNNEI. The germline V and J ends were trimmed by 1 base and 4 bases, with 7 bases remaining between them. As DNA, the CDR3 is TGTGCCAGCAGTGAAGAGGGCCCAGAGACCCAGTACTTC. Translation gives CASSEEGPETQYF.

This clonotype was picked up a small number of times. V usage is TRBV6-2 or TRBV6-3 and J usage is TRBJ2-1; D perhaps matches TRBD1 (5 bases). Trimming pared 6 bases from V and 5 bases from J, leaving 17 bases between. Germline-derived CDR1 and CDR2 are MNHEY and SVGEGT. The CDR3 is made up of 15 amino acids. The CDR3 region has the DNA TGTGCCAGCAGGCACGCGGACATCGGGCACAATGAGCAGTTCTTC. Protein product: CASRHADIGHNEQFF.

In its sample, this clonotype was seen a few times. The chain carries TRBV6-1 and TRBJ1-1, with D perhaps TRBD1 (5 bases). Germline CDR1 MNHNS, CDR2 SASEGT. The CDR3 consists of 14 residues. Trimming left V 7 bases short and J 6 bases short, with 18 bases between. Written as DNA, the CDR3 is TGTGCCAGCACTAAGCCAGGGAGCAGCGCTGAAGCTTTCTTT. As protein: CASTKPGSSAEAFF.

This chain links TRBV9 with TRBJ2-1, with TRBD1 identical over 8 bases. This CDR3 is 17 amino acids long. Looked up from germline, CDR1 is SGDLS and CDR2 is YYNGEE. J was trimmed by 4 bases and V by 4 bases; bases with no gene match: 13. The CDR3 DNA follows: TGTGCCAGCAGCCCTTACCTGGACAGGGAAGGGTACAATGAGCAGTTCTTC. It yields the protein CASSPYLDREGYNEQFF.

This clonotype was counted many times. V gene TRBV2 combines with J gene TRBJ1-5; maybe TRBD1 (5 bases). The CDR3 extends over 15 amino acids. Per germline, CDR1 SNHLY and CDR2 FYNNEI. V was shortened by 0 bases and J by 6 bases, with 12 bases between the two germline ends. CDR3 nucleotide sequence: TGTGCCAGCAGTGAAGCAGCTGGGGCCGGTCAGCCCCAGCATTTT. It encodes CASSEAAGAGQPQHF.